The clone carrying this TCR beta chain was seen a handful of times. Its antigen remains unknown. This entry belongs to a study of beta chain features in type 1 diabetes. Sequencing targeted expressed TCRB transcripts, as all isolated RNA had been reverse transcribed. The assay was immunoSEQ multiplex PCR, and TCRdb's table has in-frame clones only and misses some. This table has around 250,000 clones, about 13% appearing once. Findings and limits, study-wide: Moderately but significantly shorter TCRB CDR3s were found in Type 1 diabetes patients in all four CD4+ subsets.

The V end was cut by 6 bases, the J end by 2 bases, with 16 bases between. Per germline, CDR1 MNHEY and CDR2 SMNVEV (reference sequence). The CDR3 is made up of 15 amino acids. The receptor comes from a man aged 30 to 39 with type 1 diabetes. The specimen sequenced was naive CD4+ T cells from blood. This sequence joins TRBV27 and TRBJ1-1; D gene unclear. Here the CDR3 reads CASSLIRAGNTEAFF. CDR3 bases: TGTGCCAGCAGCCTTATCCGCGCGGGCAACACTGAAGCTTTCTTT.